The 5 T cell receptor beta chains given below trace back to one sample, sequenced in a study of blood T cell repertoires in COVID-19 (dated by TCRdb to the early 2020s). Library generation was performed with the immunoSEQ multiplex PCR assay. This immuneACCESS table, as held by TCRdb, lists in-frame sequences with V and J called but not all clones. Of the missing ones, under half trace to an unresolved V gene in checked studies; the others have no known cause. The sample profile shows 95,000 to 150,000 clones; around 86% of them were found once. Together, the top ten hold more than 4% of the sample. The sample comprised peripheral blood. Every receptor here comes from a middle-aged man with acute or convalescent COVID-19.

This sequence joins TRBV18 and TRBJ1-1, with a possible D match to TRBD1 (5 bases). The CDR3 contains 12 residues. Germline CDR1 is KGHSH and CDR2 is LQKENI. V lost 4 bases, J lost 7 bases, and 10 bases lay in between. The CDR3 loop is CASSQGISEAFF. In DNA, the CDR3 is TGTGCCAGCTCACAGGGGATCAGTGAAGCTTTCTTT.

V is TRBV3-1 (or the pseudogene TRBV3-2) and J is TRBJ2-6; D ambiguous. The ends were cut back, 4 bases at V and 1 base at J, with 8 bases in the middle. CDR1 is LGHDT and CDR2 is YNNKEL in the germline V gene (reference sequence). This CDR3 contains 15 residues. The CDR3 nucleotides read TGTGCCAGCAGCCCATCCCAATCTGGGGCCAACGTCCTGACTTTC. Amino acids: CASSPSQSGANVLTF.

This clone was counted once. The rearrangement uses TRBV4-3 and TRBJ2-3, with D perhaps TRBD1 (6 bases). Deletions cut 3 bases from V and 4 bases from J, with 8 bases between. This CDR3 is built from 13 residues. CDR1 and CDR2 from the germline V gene are LGHNA and YSLEER. CDR3 amino acids: CASSHQGSDTQYF. CDR3 sequence (DNA): TGCGCCAGCAGCCATCAGGGGTCAGATACGCAGTATTTT.

V and J are TRBV4-1 and TRBJ1-2; D gene ambiguous. CDR3 length: 14 residues. Germline V gene data show CDR1 as MGHRA and CDR2 as YSYEKL. The V end was cut by 0 bases, the J end by 5 bases, with 10 bases between. The CDR3 is CASSQEFNFYGYTF. The CDR3 coding sequence is TGCGCCAGCAGCCAAGAATTCAACTTTTATGGCTACACCTTC.

V usage is TRBV24-1 and J usage is TRBJ2-3; tentatively, D is TRBD1 (7 bases). The CDR3 runs 16 residues. V gave up 4 bases and J gave up 2 bases, with 15 bases separating them. Germline CDR1 reads KGHDR; CDR2 reads SFDVKD. This CDR3 reads CATSDPRDSDTDTQYF. CDR3 bases: TGTGCCACCAGTGACCCGCGGGACAGCGACACAGATACGCAGTATTTT.